The 21 T cell receptor beta chains below all came from one sample that was sequenced in a study of T-cell memory formation after mild COVID-19. A single record per CDR3 protein comes from TCRdb applying MiXCR to the 5' RACE reads. The sample gives some 450,000 distinct CDR3 sequences, roughly 18% of which show up once; around a fifth is in the top ten. What was sequenced was PBMCs or a T cell subset sorted from them (not recorded which). Source of these receptors: a man between 18 and 29 years old who had mild COVID-19 (a few samples of this study predate the infection). Cell type and time point are not known.

This clonotype came up many times. This chain connects TRBV20-1 to TRBJ1-5; D is unresolved. This CDR3 contains 13 residues. The germline gives CDR1 DFQATT, CDR2 SNEGSKA (reference sequence). V shed 5 bases and J shed 4 bases, with 12 bases lying between them. Here the CDR3 reads CSAHGGGNQPQHF. In DNA form, the CDR3 reads TGCAGTGCTCACGGCGGTGGAAATCAGCCCCAGCATTTT.

The chain is built from TRBV7-2 and TRBJ1-3; TRBD1 is a possible D gene (6 bases). The CDR3 totals 16 residues. The germline V and J ends were trimmed by 4 bases and 0 bases, with 13 bases remaining between them. Germline CDR1 and CDR2: SGHTA and FQGNSA. The CDR3 DNA follows: TGTGCCAGCAGCTCCGGGGGGCCTAACTCTGGAAACACCATATATTTT. This translates into CASSSGGPNSGNTIYF.

The rearrangement uses TRBV18 and TRBJ2-3; D not resolved. CDR1 and CDR2 (germline): KGHSH, LQKENI. V lost 0 bases and J lost 5, with 9 bases in between. The CDR3 extends over 14 amino acids. The CDR3: CASSPPSDGDTQYF. The DNA of the CDR3 is TGTGCCAGCTCACCACCCAGTGATGGAGATACGCAGTATTTT.

Concerning this clonotype: A much larger clone differs by one base, so this may be a read error. The rearrangement joins TRBV4-2 to TRBJ1-5, with D unclear. The CDR3 is 16 amino acids. V was clipped by 0 bases and J by 6 bases, with 15 bases between them. Germline assignment: CDR1 LGHNA and CDR2 YNFKEQ. CDR3 nucleotide sequence: TGTGCCAGCAGCCAAGATTTGATCTGGGCCGGTCAGCCCCAGCATTTT. Its protein is CASSQDLIWAGQPQHF.

This clonotype was counted ten times or more. This chain connects TRBV7-2 to TRBJ2-2; D remains unclear. Germline-derived CDR1 and CDR2 are SGHTA and FQGNSA. Deletions cut 5 bases from V and 6 bases from J, with 7 bases between. This CDR3 spans 12 amino acids. This CDR3 reads CASSLNSGELFF. The DNA for the CDR3 is TGTGCCAGCAGCCTCAACTCCGGGGAGCTGTTTTTT.

The V and J genes are TRBV7-2 and TRBJ1-5; D is unclear. Germline lookup yields CDR1 SGHTA and CDR2 FQGNSA. With 3 bases removed from V and 0 bases from J, the gap between germline ends came to 6 bases. This CDR3 has 14 residues. This chain's CDR3 is CASSFSISNQPQHF. The CDR3 region has the DNA TGTGCCAGCAGCTTCTCTATTAGCAATCAGCCCCAGCATTTT.

This clonotype was picked up a small number of times. This sequence joins TRBV7-2 and TRBJ2-1, with D perhaps matching TRBD2 (6 bases). Germline CDR1 SGHTA, CDR2 FQGNSA. The ends were cut back, 3 bases at V and 7 bases at J, with 16 bases in the middle. The CDR3 runs 15 residues. The CDR3 bases are TGTGCCAGCAGCTTCCAGTTACTAGCTGTAAATGAGCAGTTCTTC. This encodes CASSFQLLAVNEQFF.

The chain carries TRBV6-5 and TRBJ2-5; D is tentatively TRBD1 or TRBD2 (6 bases each). The CDR3 consists of 13 residues. Deletions cut 8 bases from V and 4 bases from J, with 14 bases between. Germline assignment: CDR1 MNHEY and CDR2 SVGAGI. In DNA, the CDR3 is TGTGCCAGCGGAGTCCCGGGGGCAGAGACCCAGTACTTC. Translated, it gives CASGVPGAETQYF.

The chain links TRBV7-9 to TRBJ1-2, with a tentative D call TRBD1 (6 bases). The CDR3 loop spans 11 amino acids. Germline V lookup: CDR1 SEHNR, CDR2 FQNEAQ (reference sequence). V lost 8 bases to trimming and J lost 4 bases, with 8 bases between them. The CDR3 loop reads CASGGIYGYTF. The CDR3 bases are TGTGCCAGCGGGGGCATCTATGGCTACACCTTC.

The V and J genes are TRBV10-3 and TRBJ2-5; D call uncertain. CDR1 ENHRY and CDR2 SYGVKD come from the germline V gene. Between the trimmed V and J ends, which lost 3 bases and 0 bases, there was a span of 8 bases. There are 14 residues in the CDR3. Here the CDR3 DNA reads TGTGCCATCAGTGAATTTGGTGACCAAGAGACCCAGTACTTC. Translating it yields CAISEFGDQETQYF.

This clonotype was counted at least ten times. The chain recombines TRBV7-9 with TRBJ2-5, with D unclear. Looked up from germline, CDR1 is SEHNR and CDR2 is FQNEAQ (reference sequence). Trimming shortened V by 6 bases and J by 0 bases, and 11 bases separated the two germline ends. The CDR3 length is 14 residues. CDR3 in amino acids: CASSLTTNQETQYF. For the CDR3, the DNA is TGTGCCAGCAGTTTGACCACCAACCAAGAGACCCAGTACTTC.

This clonotype turned up a few times. This chain's CDR3 is CSARQVLGEQFF. As DNA, the CDR3 is TGCAGCGCTCGACAGGTTCTCGGTGAGCAGTTCTTC. V gene TRBV29-1 combines with J gene TRBJ2-1; tentative D call: TRBD1 (6 bases). Trimming cost V 7 bases and J 9 bases, with 16 bases left between them. The CDR3 is 12 residues long. Per germline, CDR1 SQVTM and CDR2 ANQGSEA.

This rearrangement joins TRBV6-6 to TRBJ2-7, with 7 bases aligning to TRBD1. V lost 4 bases and J lost 4; bases outside the gene matches: 22. This CDR3 has 19 amino acids. Germline V lookup: CDR1 MNHNY, CDR2 SVGAGI (reference sequence). CDR3 region: CASSSSPGTVVRGNYEQYF. CDR3 sequence (DNA): TGTGCCAGCAGTTCAAGTCCCGGGACAGTGGTTCGTGGGAATTACGAGCAGTACTTC.

The rearrangement uses TRBV20-1 and TRBJ2-1, with no clear D. V dropped 3 bases and J dropped 4 bases, with 13 bases sitting between them. CDR1 and CDR2 (germline): DFQATT, SNEGSKA (reference sequence). The CDR3 is 14 residues long. The CDR3 nucleotides read TGCAGTGCTAGCCCACTCGACTCTTACAATGAGCAGTTCTTC. Translating it yields CSASPLDSYNEQFF.

The chain combines TRBV9 with TRBJ2-1; 7 nucleotides align to TRBD1. The CDR3 extends over 14 amino acids. Trimming took 0 bases from V and 8 from J; bases not matched to a gene: 5. CDR1 is SGDLS and CDR2 is YYNGEE in the germline V gene. The chain's CDR3 is CASSVERGRDEQFF. The CDR3 DNA sequence: TGTGCCAGCAGCGTAGAGAGGGGGCGGGATGAGCAGTTCTTC. The full variable domain, completed using reference TRBV9 and TRBJ2-1, is DSGVTQTPKHLITATGQRVTLRCSPRSGDLSVYWYQQSLDQGLQFLIQYYNGEERAKGNILERFSAQQFPDLHSELNLSSLELGDSALYFCASSVERGRDEQFFGPGTRLTVL.

J is TRBJ2-2 and V is TRBV6-1; weak D call: TRBD2 (6 bases). Looked up from germline, CDR1 is MNHNS and CDR2 is SASEGT. The CDR3 runs to 17 residues. Trimming cost V 11 bases and J 2 bases, with 24 bases left between them. CDR3 loop: CASRSWGRDFNTGELFF. CDR3 nucleotide sequence: TGTGCCTCACGTTCTTGGGGCAGGGACTTTAACACCGGGGAGCTGTTTTTT.

In this sample, this clonotype turned up many times. The chain uses TRBV5-5 and TRBJ1-6, with D tentatively TRBD1 (5 bases). The ends were cut back, 8 bases at V and 10 bases at J, with 16 bases in the middle. Germline assignment: CDR1 SGHKS and CDR2 YYEKEE (reference sequence). The CDR3 totals 13 residues. Here the CDR3 reads CASGGGPESPLHF. DNA for the CDR3: TGTGCCAGTGGGGGGGGACCCGAGTCACCCCTCCACTTT.

The rearrangement links TRBV20-1 to TRBJ2-1; a possible D gene is TRBD1 (6 bases). The CDR3 runs 16 residues. Germline V gene data show CDR1 as DFQATT and CDR2 as SNEGSKA (reference sequence). The V end was cut by 5 bases, the J end by 4 bases, with 21 bases between. CDR3 sequence (DNA): TGCAGTGCTCCATCGGCCTCCGGGACACAATACAATGAGCAGTTCTTC. As protein: CSAPSASGTQYNEQFF.

CDR3 amino acids: CASTLQGNTGELFF. CDR3 nucleotide sequence: TGCGCCAGCACGTTACAGGGGAACACCGGGGAGCTGTTTTTT. The rearrangement uses TRBV5-1 and TRBJ2-2; the D gene is possibly TRBD1 (6 bases). The V gene lost 6 bases and the J gene lost 1 base, with 10 bases spanning the gap. CDR3 length: 14 amino acids. CDR1 and CDR2 (germline): SGHRS, YFSETQ.

The chain recombines TRBV5-6 with TRBJ2-7, with 11 bases matching TRBD1. V shed 4 bases, J shed 8 bases, and the junction held 5 bases outside the gene matches. The CDR3 has 13 amino acids. Germline CDR1 reads SGHDT; CDR2 reads YYEEEE. Written as DNA, the CDR3 is TGTGCCAGCAGCCTGGACAGGGGGCCTCAGCAGTACTTC. This translates into CASSLDRGPQQYF. The full variable domain, rest sourced from reference TRBV5-6 and TRBJ2-7, is DAGVTQSPTHLIKTRGQQVTLRCSPKSGHDTVSWYQQALGQGPQFIFQYYEEEERQRGNFPDRFSGHQFPNYSSELNVNALLLGDSALYLCASSLDRGPQQYFGPGTRLTVT.

This clonotype showed up just a few times. CDR3 in DNA: TGTGCCAGCAGCTTTAAAGGGATGAACACTGAAGCTTTCTTT. It encodes CASSFKGMNTEAFF. This chain links TRBV7-2 with TRBJ1-1; D gene unclear. Germline CDR1 reads SGHTA; CDR2 reads FQGNSA. The CDR3 extends over 14 amino acids. The V end lost 3 bases, the J end lost 0 bases, and 8 bases lay between the germline ends.